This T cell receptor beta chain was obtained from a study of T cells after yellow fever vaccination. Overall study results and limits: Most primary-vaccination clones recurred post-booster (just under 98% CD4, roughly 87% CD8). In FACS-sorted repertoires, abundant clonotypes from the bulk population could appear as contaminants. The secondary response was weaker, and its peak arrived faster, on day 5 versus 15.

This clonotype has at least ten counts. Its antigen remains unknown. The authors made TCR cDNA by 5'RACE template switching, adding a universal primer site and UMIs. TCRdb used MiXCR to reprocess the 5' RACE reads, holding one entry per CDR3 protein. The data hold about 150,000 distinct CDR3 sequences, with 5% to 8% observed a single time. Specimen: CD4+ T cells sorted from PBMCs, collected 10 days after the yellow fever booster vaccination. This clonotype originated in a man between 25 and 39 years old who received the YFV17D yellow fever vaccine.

The CDR3 spells CASSLVLASGSRAGELFF. As DNA, the CDR3 is TGTGCCAGCAGCTTAGTCCTGGCTAGCGGGAGTAGAGCGGGGGAGCTGTTTTTT. The genes are TRBV7-8 and TRBJ2-2, with 10 nucleotides matching TRBD2. The V segment lost 1 base and the J segment 8 bases; nucleotides outside the gene matches: 13. Germline-derived CDR1 and CDR2 are SGHVS and FQNEAQ. This CDR3 has 18 residues.